These 29 T cell receptor beta chains were all obtained from the same sample, sequenced in a study of OX40 agonist ivuxolimab in advanced cancers. Generated by immunoSEQ multiplex PCR, the TCRdb table keeps only in-frame clones and is missing some. The sample lists some 76,000 clones, around 86% seen once, with around 0.8% in the top ten. The input for sequencing was CD4+ or CD8+ T cells sorted from blood, taken in a trial of the OX40 agonist ivuxolimab. These receptors were taken from an adult with an advanced solid tumor such as melanoma, head and neck, liver or kidney cancer.

The chain is built from TRBV7-9 and TRBJ2-1, with TRBD2 matching 13 bases. There are 14 residues in the CDR3. J gave up 8 bases and V 5 bases, and 3 bases lay outside the gene matches. CDR1 is SEHNR and CDR2 is FQNEAQ in the germline V gene (reference sequence). Written as DNA, the CDR3 is TGTGCCAGCAGCCGGACTAGCGGGAGCTATGAGCAGTTCTTC. Protein: CASSRTSGSYEQFF. The complete variable domain, with remaining parts taken from reference TRBV7-9 and TRBJ2-1, reads DTGVSQNPRHKITKRGQNVTFRCDPISEHNRLYWYRQTLGQGPEFLTYFQNEAQLEKSRLLSDRFSAERPKGSFSTLEIQRTEQGDSAMYLCASSRTSGSYEQFFGPGTRLTVL.

The rearrangement joins TRBV5-5 to TRBJ2-7; 13 bases match TRBD2. Germline V CDR1 and CDR2: SGHKS, YYEKEE (reference sequence). The CDR3 runs to 15 residues. Trimming cost V 5 bases and J 2 bases; bases outside gene matches: 4. CDR3 nucleotides: TGTGCCAGCAGTTCAGGGACTAGCGGGGCCTACGAGCAGTACTTC. This translates into CASSSGTSGAYEQYF.

This rearrangement joins TRBV4-3 to TRBJ2-3; the D gene is possibly TRBD2 (5 bases). The CDR3 extends over 13 amino acids. V was clipped by 1 base and J by 9 bases, with 11 bases between them. CDR1 is LGHNA and CDR2 is YSLEER in the germline V gene. CDR3 in amino acids: CASSQGVRETQYF. For the CDR3, the DNA is TGCGCCAGCAGCCAAGGGGTCCGGGAAACGCAGTATTTT.

A note on this clone: Other DNA sequences in this sample translate to the same CDR3. This chain connects TRBV5-1 to TRBJ1-2; D not certain. Germline V CDR1 and CDR2: SGHRS, YFSETQ. This CDR3 is built from 13 residues. Trimming left V 0 bases short and J 8 bases short, with 11 bases between. CDR3 coding DNA: TGCGCCAGCAGCTTGGAGGCAGGCGGCGGCTACACCTTC. The encoded protein is CASSLEAGGGYTF.

The chain couples TRBV9 to TRBJ2-3; 10 bases agree with TRBD2. Trimming at V came to 0 bases and at J to 5 bases, leaving 9 bases not matched to a gene. This CDR3 is 17 amino acids long. The V gene's germline CDR1 is SGDLS and CDR2 YYNGEE. CDR3 coding DNA: TGTGCCAGCAGCGTAGCCATTGGGCTAGCGGGAGAAGATACGCAGTATTTT. It translates to CASSVAIGLAGEDTQYF.

The chain couples TRBV9 to TRBJ2-3; D remains unclear. Germline CDR1 SGDLS, CDR2 YYNGEE. The germline V and J ends were trimmed by 0 bases and 3 bases, with 2 bases remaining between them. This CDR3 has 12 residues. Here the CDR3 reads CASSVGTDTQYF. In DNA, the CDR3 is TGTGCCAGCAGCGTAGGAACAGATACGCAGTATTTT.

There are a few counts of this clone. The V call is TRBV7-2, the J call TRBJ2-1; D unclear. CDR1 is SGHTA, CDR2 FQGNSA, per germline. The CDR3 is 11 residues long. Trimming pared 2 bases from V and 8 bases from J, leaving 4 bases between. CDR3 loop: CASSLSDEQFF. The CDR3 region has the DNA TGTGCCAGCAGCTTAAGCGATGAGCAGTTCTTC.

The chain carries TRBV19 and TRBJ2-6; weak D call: TRBD2 (6 bases). Per the germline V gene, CDR1 is LNHDA and CDR2 is SQIVND (reference sequence). The CDR3 is 21 amino acids. The V end was cut by 6 bases, the J end by 0 bases, with 27 bases between. CDR3 DNA sequence: TGTGCCAGTAGCAACGTGAGGGGAGGCTCAAGAAGTCGCTCTGGGGCCAACGTCCTGACTTTC. Amino acids: CASSNVRGGSRSRSGANVLTF.

The J gene is TRBJ1-4, the V gene TRBV10-3; 9 bases line up with TRBD1. This CDR3 is built from 16 residues. CDR1 and CDR2 (germline): ENHRY, SYGVKD. V lost 3 bases, J lost 7 bases, and 9 bases stayed unmatched. The CDR3 DNA reads as TGTGCCATCAGTGATCTTAACAGGGGGCGGGGTGAAAAACTGTTTTTT. Translating gives CAISDLNRGRGEKLFF.

V usage is TRBV11-1 and J usage is TRBJ2-3; no clear D. Trimming shortened V by 6 bases and J by 2 bases, and 12 bases separated the two germline ends. This CDR3 comprises 14 residues. Per the germline V gene, CDR1 is SGHAT and CDR2 is FQDESV (reference sequence). CDR3 nucleotides: TGTGCCAGCAGTTTGGGATCAACCACAGATACGCAGTATTTT. Residues: CASSLGSTTDTQYF.

The V and J genes are TRBV19 and TRBJ2-3; tentative D call: TRBD2 (5 bases). The germline gives CDR1 LNHDA, CDR2 SQIVND (reference sequence). Trimming took off 7 bases at V and 4 bases at J, with 21 bases between the two ends. This CDR3 spans 16 amino acids. The CDR3 sequence: CASKPQWTEEADTQYF. CDR3 nucleotides: TGTGCCAGTAAGCCTCAATGGACTGAAGAGGCAGATACGCAGTATTTT. The full variable domain, with the rest looked up from reference TRBV19 and TRBJ2-3, is DGGITQSPKYLFRKEGQNVTLSCEQNLNHDAMYWYRQDPGQGLRLIYYSQIVNDFQKGDIAEGYSVSREKKESFPLTVTSAQKNPTAFYLCASKPQWTEEADTQYFGPGTRLTVL.

The gene calls are TRBV6-6 and TRBJ1-1; D not certain. The germline CDR1 and CDR2 sequences are MNHNY and SVGAGI (reference sequence). Trimming pared 6 bases from V and 1 base from J, leaving 12 bases between. CDR3 length: 14 residues. The CDR3 sequence is CASSPRRANTEAFF. DNA of the CDR3: TGTGCCAGCAGCCCGAGACGGGCGAACACTGAAGCTTTCTTT.

J is TRBJ2-5 and V is TRBV12-5; possible D gene TRBD2, 6 bases. From germline, CDR1 is LGHNT and CDR2 FRNRAP. V lost 6 bases, J lost 7 bases, and 9 bases lay in between. The CDR3 sequence is 11 residues long. The chain's CDR3 is CASGSSATQYF. CDR3 in DNA: TGTGCTAGTGGCTCTAGCGCGACCCAGTACTTC.

This clone occurred once. The chain couples TRBV6-5 to TRBJ2-7; D possibly corresponds to TRBD1 (6 bases). V was cut by 8 bases and J by 6 bases, with 14 bases left in between. The CDR3 extends over 12 amino acids. In germline, CDR1 is MNHEY, CDR2 SVGAGI. The CDR3 sequence is CASGRLGAEQYF. In DNA, the CDR3 is TGTGCCAGCGGTCGGTTGGGGGCCGAGCAGTACTTC.

The rearrangement joins TRBV7-3 to TRBJ2-5; D is tentatively TRBD1 or TRBD2 (5 bases each). CDR3 length: 13 amino acids. CDR1 is SGHTA, CDR2 FQGTGA, per germline. Deletions cut 1 base from V and 6 bases from J, with 9 bases between. In DNA, the CDR3 is TGTGCCAGCAGCTTAAGAGGGGAACAGACCCAGTACTTC. Translating it yields CASSLRGEQTQYF.

The J gene is TRBJ2-1, the V gene TRBV5-6, with 10 bases that match TRBD1. Germline V gene data show CDR1 as SGHDT and CDR2 as YYEEEE. The CDR3 runs to 15 residues. The junction had 10 bases not matched to a gene; V was cut back by 5 bases and J by 8 bases. The CDR3: CASSLRQGALDEQFF. CDR3 in DNA: TGTGCCAGCAGTTTGCGACAGGGGGCTTTGGATGAGCAGTTCTTC.

CDR3 nucleotides: TGTGCCAGCAGTTTGGGAGGAGGAAATGAGCAGTTCTTC. Translating it yields CASSLGGGNEQFF. V usage is TRBV28 and J usage is TRBJ2-1; TRBD2 is a possible D gene (6 bases). The CDR3 runs to 13 residues. CDR1 is MDHEN and CDR2 is SYDVKM in the germline V gene. V was pared by 3 bases and J by 7 bases, with 10 bases between. Based on the CDR3 plus reference TRBV28 and TRBJ2-1, the full variable domain is DVKVTQSSRYLVKRTGEKVFLECVQDMDHENMFWYRQDPGLGLRLIYFSYDVKMKEKGDIPEGYSVSREKKERFSLILESASTNQTSMYLCASSLGGGNEQFFGPGTRLTVL.

The chain employs TRBV5-4 and TRBJ1-1; TRBD1 aligns across 7 bases. CDR1 is SGHNT and CDR2 is YYREEE in the germline V gene (reference sequence). V shed 3 bases, J shed 1 base, and the junction held 12 bases outside the gene matches. The length of the CDR3 is 17 residues. The CDR3 region has the DNA TGTGCCAGCAGCTCTGGCCTGGGCAACAGGGGGAACACTGAAGCTTTCTTT. Protein product: CASSSGLGNRGNTEAFF.

This clone was detected only a few times. This chain joins TRBV29-1 and TRBJ1-2; 9 bases line up with TRBD1. The V segment lost 6 bases and the J segment 6 bases; nucleotides outside the gene matches: 11. Germline CDR1 and CDR2: SQVTM and ANQGSEA. This CDR3 has 14 amino acids. The CDR3 DNA sequence: TGCAGCGTCGATCCCGGGACAGGGTATCATGGCTACACCTTC. Its protein product is CSVDPGTGYHGYTF.

The chain couples TRBV7-2 to TRBJ2-7; TRBD2 is a possible D gene (6 bases). Germline values: CDR1 SGHTA, CDR2 FQGNSA. The CDR3 has 15 amino acids. With 3 bases removed from V and 0 bases from J, the gap between germline ends came to 12 bases. CDR3 residues: CASSLQSGPSYEQYF. CDR3 coding DNA: TGTGCCAGCAGCTTGCAAAGCGGGCCCTCCTACGAGCAGTACTTC.

The rearrangement links TRBV7-8 to TRBJ2-7; 16 nucleotides match TRBD2. Germline lookup yields CDR1 SGHVS and CDR2 FQNEAQ. J gave up 4 bases and V 8 bases, and 11 bases lay outside the gene matches. The CDR3 runs 17 residues. CDR3 nucleotide sequence: TGTGCCAGCCGAGGTGGGACTAGCGGGAGGGCGGAATACGAGCAGTACTTC. Translation gives CASRGGTSGRAEYEQYF.

This clone was detected once. The chain is built from TRBV11-2 and TRBJ2-1; D gene uncertain. The germline gives CDR1 SGHAT, CDR2 FQNNGV. Between the trimmed V and J ends, which lost 2 bases and 0 bases, there was a span of 8 bases. CDR3 length equals 15 residues. CDR3 protein: CASSLRGTSYNEQFF. CDR3 DNA sequence: TGTGCCAGCAGCTTACGCGGTACCTCCTACAATGAGCAGTTCTTC.

The chain carries TRBV6-6 and TRBJ2-5, with D possibly TRBD2 on 6 matching bases. Germline V gene lookup returns CDR1 MNHNY and CDR2 SVGAGI (reference sequence). The length of the CDR3 is 16 residues. The V end lost 6 bases, the J end lost 4 bases, and 21 bases lay between the germline ends. CDR3 region: CASRPRGGTKRETQYF. CDR3 DNA sequence: TGTGCCAGCAGGCCTCGGGGCGGGACGAAGAGAGAGACCCAGTACTTC.

This sequence joins TRBV7-2 and TRBJ2-6, with D perhaps matching TRBD1 (6 bases). V was clipped by 6 bases and J by 4 bases, with 13 bases between them. Germline-derived CDR1 and CDR2 are SGHTA and FQGNSA. This CDR3 has 15 amino acids. CDR3 DNA: TGTGCCAGCAGTGAACAGGGATCGGGGGCCAACGTCCTGACTTTC. This translates into CASSEQGSGANVLTF.

The rearrangement joins TRBV29-1 to TRBJ1-1; no clear D. The CDR3 is 12 residues long. CDR1 and CDR2 (germline): SQVTM, ANQGSEA. V lost 4 bases to trimming and J lost 4 bases, with 10 bases between them. The CDR3 DNA is TGCAGCGTTGTCAGACTTGGCACTGAAGCTTTCTTT. The encoded protein is CSVVRLGTEAFF.

The rearrangement uses TRBV10-2 and TRBJ2-5, with D perhaps matching TRBD1 (8 bases). The germline V gene has CDR1 WSHSY and CDR2 SAAADI. The CDR3 has 13 residues. The V end was cut by 7 bases, the J end by 5 bases, with 14 bases between. The chain's CDR3 is CASTDREGETQYF. The CDR3 DNA follows: TGCGCCAGCACGGACAGGGAGGGTGAGACCCAGTACTTC.

V and J are TRBV6-5 and TRBJ2-7; the D gene could be TRBD1 or TRBD2 (5 bases each). The CDR3 contains 14 residues. Trimming cost V 8 bases and J 1 base, with 15 bases left between them. Germline CDR1 is MNHEY and CDR2 is SVGAGI. CDR3 sequence reads: CASRPRGESYEQYF. The DNA of the CDR3 is TGTGCCAGCCGCCCTCGGGGCGAGTCCTACGAGCAGTACTTC.

J is TRBJ1-1 and V is TRBV5-1; D may be TRBD1 (6 bases). The V end lost 9 bases, the J end lost 0 bases, and 21 bases lay between the germline ends. This CDR3 spans 16 amino acids. Germline V gives CDR1 SGHRS, CDR2 YFSETQ. The DNA for the CDR3 is TGCGCCACCTCTAGGGGGGCGAGTGCGATGAACACTGAAGCTTTCTTT. This translates into CATSRGASAMNTEAFF.

The V gene is TRBV30, the J gene TRBJ1-4, with D perhaps matching TRBD1 (6 bases). This CDR3 has 13 residues. Deletions cut 3 bases from V and 8 bases from J, with 13 bases between. Looked up from germline, CDR1 is GTSNPN and CDR2 is SVGIG (reference sequence). For the CDR3, the DNA is TGTGCCTGGAGGTTCACAGGGAACGAAAAACTGTTTTTT. This sequence encodes CAWRFTGNEKLFF. The full variable domain, its missing parts supplied by reference TRBV30 and TRBJ1-4, is SQTIHQWPATLVQPVGSPLSLECTVEGTSNPNLYWYRQAAGRGLQLLFYSVGIGQISSEVPQNLSASRPQDRQFILSSKKLLLSDSGFYLCAWRFTGNEKLFFGSGTQLSVL.